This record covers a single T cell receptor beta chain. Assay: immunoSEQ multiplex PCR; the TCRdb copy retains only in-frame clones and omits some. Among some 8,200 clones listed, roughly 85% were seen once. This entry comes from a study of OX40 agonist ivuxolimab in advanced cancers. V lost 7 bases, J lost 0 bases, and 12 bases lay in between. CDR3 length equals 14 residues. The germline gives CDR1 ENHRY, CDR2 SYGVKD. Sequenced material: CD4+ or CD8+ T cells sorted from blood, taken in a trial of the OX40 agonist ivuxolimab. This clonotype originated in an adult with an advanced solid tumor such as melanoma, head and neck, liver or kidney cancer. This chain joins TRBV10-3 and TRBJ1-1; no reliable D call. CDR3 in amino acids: CAITPTNLNTEAFF. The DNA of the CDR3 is TGTGCCATCACTCCCACCAATCTGAACACTGAAGCTTTCTTT.